The 32 T cell receptor beta chains below were found in one sample sequenced in a study of T cells in pancreatic ductal adenocarcinoma. The repertoire was sequenced with immunoSEQ multiplex PCR; TCRdb's copy has only in-frame clones and lacks some. The table lists about 97,000 clones, 90% to 95% of them singletons. No neoadjuvant therapy was given to the selected pancreatic ductal adenocarcinoma patients before their surgery. The specimen was PBMCs. These receptors originate from a human donor with pancreatic ductal adenocarcinoma.

The CDR3 protein is CASSRGTSDSYEQYF. The CDR3 DNA reads as TGTGCCAGCAGTCGCGGGACTAGCGACTCCTACGAGCAGTACTTC. This chain joins TRBV4-2 and TRBJ2-7, with 10 nucleotides matching TRBD2. Germline V gene data show CDR1 as LGHNA and CDR2 as YNFKEQ. This CDR3 has 15 amino acids. V lost 6 bases to trimming and J lost 0 bases; unmatched junction nucleotides: 5.

The chain employs TRBV5-1 and TRBJ2-5, with D possibly being TRBD2 (7 bases). This CDR3 has 15 amino acids. Germline V gene sequence: CDR1 SGHRS, CDR2 YFSETQ. Between the trimmed V and J ends, which lost 0 bases and 3 bases, there was a span of 12 bases. CDR3: CASSLVWGGEETQYF. CDR3 DNA: TGCGCCAGCAGCTTGGTGTGGGGGGGCGAAGAGACCCAGTACTTC.

Only one count was recorded for this clone. The chain uses TRBV2 and TRBJ1-5, with 10 bases aligning to TRBD1. CDR1 and CDR2 (germline): SNHLY, FYNNEI. V was clipped by 6 bases and J by 6 bases; unmatched bases: 11. The CDR3 spans 16 residues. In DNA, the CDR3 is TGTGCCAGCAGCCGGCCGGGACAGGGGATTCGTCAGCCCCAGCATTTT. Its protein is CASSRPGQGIRQPQHF.

The CDR3: CASNRLADYYEQYF. CDR3 nucleotide sequence: TGTGCCAGCAACCGACTAGCGGACTATTACGAGCAGTACTTC. The gene calls are TRBV25-1 and TRBJ2-7; 9 bases match TRBD2. Germline CDR1 and CDR2: MGHDK and SYGVNS. The CDR3 is made up of 14 amino acids. V dropped 7 bases and J dropped 4; count of bases not matched to a gene: 8.

V usage is TRBV15 and J usage is TRBJ2-1, with a possible D match to TRBD2 (5 bases). In germline, CDR1 is LNHNV, CDR2 YYDKDF (reference sequence). The CDR3 runs to 13 residues. Trimming stripped 1 base from V and 8 bases from J, with 9 bases between. The CDR3 region is CATSRGGAYEQFF. CDR3 nucleotides: TGTGCCACCAGCAGAGGGGGAGCCTATGAGCAGTTCTTC.

V is TRBV9 and J is TRBJ2-7; 13 bases match TRBD2. Germline V gives CDR1 SGDLS, CDR2 YYNGEE. This CDR3 has 15 residues. With V trimmed by 4 bases and J by 4 bases, 5 bases remained unmatched. This CDR3 reads CASSLRLAGGYEQYF. CDR3 coding DNA: TGTGCCAGCAGCCTTAGACTAGCGGGAGGTTACGAGCAGTACTTC.

The V and J genes are TRBV6-5 and TRBJ2-3; 8 positions match TRBD2. The CDR3 runs 13 residues. After removal of 5 bases from V and 3 bases from J, the junction contained 1 base not matched to a gene. CDR1 and CDR2 (germline): MNHEY, SVGAGI. The chain's CDR3 is CASSSGRTDTQYF. The CDR3, as DNA: TGTGCCAGCAGTAGCGGGAGAACAGATACGCAGTATTTT.

This clone is a singleton in its sample. At one end the junction does not follow the germline gene, possibly because of a read error. The chain carries TRBV20-1 and TRBJ1-2; D remains ambiguous. Germline loops: CDR1 DFQATT, CDR2 SNEGSKA (reference sequence). The CDR3 has 11 residues. The CDR3 is CGWAANYGYTF. The CDR3 coding sequence is TGCGGGTGGGCTGCTAATTATGGCTACACCTTC.

The J gene is TRBJ2-3, the V gene TRBV7-3; TRBD1 might be the D (5 bases). The germline gives CDR1 SGHTA, CDR2 FQGTGA. Between the trimmed V and J ends, which lost 7 bases and 6 bases, there was a span of 17 bases. CDR3 length: 14 amino acids. CDR3 region: CASKPGPTADTQYF. The CDR3 DNA reads TGTGCCAGCAAACCAGGGCCTACTGCGGATACGCAGTATTTT.

This chain links TRBV7-2 with TRBJ2-5; D is possibly TRBD1 (5 bases). The CDR3 loop spans 15 amino acids. Germline-derived CDR1 and CDR2 are SGHTA and FQGNSA. V gave up 5 bases and J gave up 1 base, with 14 bases separating them. As DNA, the CDR3 is TGTGCCAGCAGCCCTACTCTACAGGTCCAAGAGACCCAGTACTTC. It codes for CASSPTLQVQETQYF.

The chain uses TRBV28 and TRBJ1-5; the D gene is possibly TRBD1 (5 bases). The CDR3 extends over 14 amino acids. Per the germline V gene, CDR1 is MDHEN and CDR2 is SYDVKM. V lost 7 bases and J lost 7, with 17 bases in between. The DNA for the CDR3 is TGTGCCAGCATCAAGAACGGGGGTTTCCAGCCCCAGCATTTT. This translates into CASIKNGGFQPQHF.

The rearrangement joins TRBV27 to TRBJ2-7; TRBD2 aligns across 13 bases. This CDR3 region has 17 residues. Per the germline V gene, CDR1 is MNHEY and CDR2 is SMNVEV (reference sequence). Unmatched junction bases numbered 10, after V lost 2 bases and J lost 6 bases. The CDR3 here is CASSLQSLAGGPGEQYF. Written as DNA, the CDR3 is TGTGCCAGCAGTTTACAGTCACTAGCGGGAGGGCCCGGCGAGCAGTACTTC.

This sequence joins TRBV7-6 and TRBJ2-5, with 7 bases that match TRBD2. CDR3 size: 15 residues. Looked up from germline, CDR1 is SGHVS and CDR2 is FNYEAQ. V shed 1 base and J 5 bases; nucleotides not matched to a gene: 7. CDR3 in DNA: TGTGCCAGCAGCTTAGTGGCGGGAGTGGGGGAGACCCAGTACTTC. Translating gives CASSLVAGVGETQYF. The full variable domain, completed using reference TRBV7-6 and TRBJ2-5, is GAGVSQSPRYKVTKRGQDVALRCDPISGHVSLYWYRQALGQGPEFLTYFNYEAQQDKSGLPNDRFSAERPEGSISTLTIQRTEQRDSAMYRCASSLVAGVGETQYFGPGTRLLVL.

The chain carries TRBV7-3 and TRBJ2-1; 8 nucleotides line up with TRBD2. Germline V gives CDR1 SGHTA, CDR2 FQGTGA. This CDR3 region has 13 residues. With V trimmed by 6 bases and J by 5 bases, 3 bases remained unmatched. The CDR3: CASRELADNEQFF. The CDR3 nucleotides read TGTGCCAGCAGGGAACTAGCGGACAATGAGCAGTTCTTC.

On this clone itself: Different DNA sequences within this sample yield the same CDR3. This chain uses TRBV15 with TRBJ1-5; the D gene is possibly TRBD1 (6 bases). Germline CDR1 LNHNV, CDR2 YYDKDF (reference sequence). CDR3 length equals 14 residues. V was clipped by 0 bases and J by 5 bases, with 8 bases between them. In DNA, the CDR3 is TGTGCCACCAGCAGAGACAGGGGAGATCAGCCCCAGCATTTT. It codes for CATSRDRGDQPQHF.

This chain joins TRBV6-1 and TRBJ1-4; 8 nucleotides agree with TRBD1. The CDR3 extends over 13 amino acids. The trim removed 7 bases at V and 8 bases at J, leaving 6 bases unmatched. Germline V gene lookup returns CDR1 MNHNS and CDR2 SASEGT. The CDR3 coding sequence is TGTGCCAGCATCGGACAGGGCTTCGAAAAACTGTTTTTT. Its translation is CASIGQGFEKLFF.

The DNA for the CDR3 is TGTGCCAGCAGCTTAAGGCAGCGGGAGGACACCGGGGAGCTGTTTTTT. Protein: CASSLRQREDTGELFF. The rearrangement joins TRBV7-2 to TRBJ2-2; TRBD2 matches 9 bases. Germline lookup yields CDR1 SGHTA and CDR2 FQGNSA. The CDR3 contains 16 residues. The ends lost 2 bases at V and 3 bases at J; junction bases unmatched: 4.

The chain carries TRBV29-1 and TRBJ2-3; 8 bases agree with TRBD2. This CDR3 contains 13 residues. The germline V gene encodes CDR1 SQVTM and CDR2 ANQGSEA. V trimming: 8 bases; J trimming: 3 bases; junction bases outside the gene matches: 7. CDR3 region: CSFSGVGTDTQYF. DNA of the CDR3: TGCAGCTTTAGCGGGGTAGGAACAGATACGCAGTATTTT.

The V gene is TRBV7-2, the J gene TRBJ2-2; tentatively, D is TRBD2 (6 bases). This CDR3 has 16 residues. Trimming stripped 2 bases from V and 4 bases from J, with 14 bases between. The germline gives CDR1 SGHTA, CDR2 FQGNSA. Here the CDR3 DNA reads TGTGCCAGCAGCTTATGGGCAGGGCGGGGCACCGGGGAGCTGTTTTTT. Residues: CASSLWAGRGTGELFF.

The chain employs TRBV18 and TRBJ2-5; tentatively, D is TRBD2 (5 bases). The J call could be wrong; TRBJ2-7 is a better fit for the DNA end. The CDR3 extends over 14 amino acids. Germline CDR1 KGHSH, CDR2 LQKENI. The CDR3 sequence: CASSPGRGTYEQYF. The CDR3 nucleotides read TGTGCCAGCTCACCCGGACGGGGAACCTACGAGCAGTACTTC.

CDR3 residues: CASSRRPPGSIQYF. The CDR3 DNA reads as TGTGCCAGCAGTCGGAGGCCCCCCGGGAGCATTCAGTACTTC. V gene TRBV27 combines with J gene TRBJ2-4; TRBD2 might be the D (6 bases). CDR3 length: 14 amino acids. Germline CDR1 MNHEY, CDR2 SMNVEV (reference sequence). Between the trimmed V and J ends, which lost 5 bases and 9 bases, there was a span of 17 bases.

The rearrangement joins TRBV29-1 to TRBJ2-3, with a possible D match to TRBD2 (5 bases). The CDR3 spans 13 residues. Germline loops: CDR1 SQVTM, CDR2 ANQGSEA. Trimming removed 4 bases from V and 4 bases from J, with 12 bases in between. The CDR3 region has the DNA TGCAGCGTTGTGAGGGTAGCGCCAGATACGCAGTATTTT. Translation gives CSVVRVAPDTQYF.

The chain recombines TRBV28 with TRBJ2-7, with a tentative D call TRBD2 (5 bases). Looked up from germline, CDR1 is MDHEN and CDR2 is SYDVKM. V was pared by 6 bases and J by 0 bases, with 21 bases between. CDR3 length: 17 amino acids. CDR3 nucleotide sequence: TGTGCCAGCAGCCTAAGGGTACCAACTAGGAGCTCCTACGAGCAGTACTTC. Its protein is CASSLRVPTRSSYEQYF.

This chain uses TRBV5-1 with TRBJ2-5; 10 bases are shared with TRBD1. The V segment lost 0 bases and the J segment 4 bases; nucleotides outside the gene matches: 3. The germline V gene encodes CDR1 SGHRS and CDR2 YFSETQ. This CDR3 comprises 15 residues. The CDR3 DNA reads TGCGCCAGCAGCTTGGGACAGGGGGCCACAGAGACCCAGTACTTC. Protein product: CASSLGQGATETQYF.

V usage is TRBV27 and J usage is TRBJ2-3; 8 nucleotides agree with TRBD2. Germline V gene sequence: CDR1 MNHEY, CDR2 SMNVEV (reference sequence). The junction had 7 bases not matched to a gene; V was cut back by 1 base and J by 4 bases. This CDR3 is built from 16 residues. Here the CDR3 DNA reads TGTGCCAGCAGTTTATGGGGGACTAGGGGGGCAGATACGCAGTATTTT. Its protein is CASSLWGTRGADTQYF.

The chain employs TRBV29-1 and TRBJ1-1, with D tentatively TRBD1 (5 bases). Germline V lookup: CDR1 SQVTM, CDR2 ANQGSEA. CDR3 size: 13 residues. V was shortened by 7 bases and J by 4 bases, with 16 bases between the two germline ends. CDR3: CSALPGWGTEAFF. In nucleotides, the CDR3 is TGCAGCGCCCTGCCAGGGTGGGGCACTGAAGCTTTCTTT.

This chain links TRBV7-2 with TRBJ2-5; 7 positions match TRBD1. The germline V gene encodes CDR1 SGHTA and CDR2 FQGNSA. J was trimmed by 4 bases and V by 3 bases; bases with no gene match: 8. The CDR3 spans 15 residues. CDR3 nucleotide sequence: TGTGCCAGCAGCTTCGGATCGACAGGGCCAGAGACCCAGTACTTC. It specifies CASSFGSTGPETQYF.

The chain recombines TRBV28 with TRBJ1-3, with D uncertain. The CDR3 spans 13 residues. V gave up 6 bases and J gave up 2 bases, with 8 bases separating them. Per germline, CDR1 MDHEN and CDR2 SYDVKM. CDR3 nucleotides: TGTGCCAGCAGGAGGGTGACTGGAAACACCATATATTTT. Amino acids: CASRRVTGNTIYF.

The chain carries TRBV7-3 and TRBJ2-5, with D maybe TRBD2 (5 bases). The CDR3 totals 16 residues. V shed 4 bases and J shed 4 bases, with 19 bases lying between them. Germline CDR1 reads SGHTA; CDR2 reads FQGTGA. CDR3 protein: CASSSGNSNNRETQYF. CDR3 in DNA: TGTGCCAGCAGCTCCGGGAATTCGAACAACAGAGAGACCCAGTACTTC.

CDR3: CASSGRDRLYEQYF. The CDR3 DNA reads as TGTGCCAGCAGCGGCCGGGACAGACTCTACGAGCAGTACTTC. This chain joins TRBV7-2 and TRBJ2-7; TRBD1 matches at 7 bases. The CDR3 spans 14 residues. Germline CDR1 SGHTA, CDR2 FQGNSA. V lost 5 bases, J lost 3 bases, and 7 bases stayed unmatched. The full variable domain, its missing parts supplied by reference TRBV7-2 and TRBJ2-7, is GAGVSQSPSNKVTEKGKDVELRCDPISGHTALYWYRQSLGQGLEFLIYFQGNSAPDKSGLPSDRFSAERTGGSVSTLTIQRTQQEDSAVYLCASSGRDRLYEQYFGPGTRLTVT.

The chain has TRBV4-3 and TRBJ2-7, with 13 bases matching TRBD2. The J segment lost 0 bases and the V segment lost 4 bases, leaving 9 bases of the junction unmatched. Germline CDR1 LGHNA, CDR2 YSLEER. This CDR3 is 18 amino acids long. The CDR3 sequence is CASSRRTSGSASSYEQYF. CDR3 coding DNA: TGCGCCAGCAGCCGAAGGACTAGCGGGAGCGCTAGCTCCTACGAGCAGTACTTC.

This chain links TRBV5-1 with TRBJ2-1, with D possibly being TRBD2 (6 bases). Trimming cost V 1 base and J 6 bases, with 11 bases left between them. Germline V gene sequence: CDR1 SGHRS, CDR2 YFSETQ. This CDR3 has 14 residues. The CDR3 region is CASSLYGSRNEQFF. DNA for the CDR3: TGCGCCAGCAGCTTGTACGGGAGTCGCAATGAGCAGTTCTTC.